This is a list of T cell receptor beta chains from one sample in a study of cytomegalovirus exposure and HLA in healthy donors. The repertoire was sequenced with immunoSEQ multiplex PCR; TCRdb's copy has only in-frame clones and lacks some. Of tens of thousands of clones listed, over 90% are singletons. Sequenced input: PBMCs. The receptor set was obtained from a woman under 30 in good health and CMV-seropositive. Both conserved end residues are part of each CDR3. D genes are given only for firm matches. The size of a clone is reported for some rows only, either as once, few or many, or as a class for expanded clones.

>NA|NA|TRBV9|TRBJ1-2
CASSAWDSLDYGYTF
TGTGCCAGCAGCGCCTGGGACTCCCTGGACTATGGCTACACCTTC
>TRBD1|NA|TRBV7-9|TRBJ1-1
CASSRKDRMNTEAFF
TGTGCCAGCAGCAGAAAGGACAGGATGAACACTGAAGCTTTCTTT
>NA|NA|TRBV29-1|TRBJ2-1
CSVVGPNNEQFF
TGCAGCGTTGTTGGTCCTAACAATGAGCAGTTCTTC
>NA|once|TRBV7-6|TRBJ2-1
CASSLGANEQFF
TGTGCCAGCAGCTTAGGGGCCAATGAGCAGTTCTTC
>NA|NA|TRBV12-5|TRBJ2-7
CASGYVLNRTYEQYF
TGTGCTAGTGGTTACGTACTGAACAGGACCTACGAGCAGTACTTC
>NA|few|TRBV4-3|TRBJ1-1
CASSYTLNTEAFF
TGCGCCAGCAGCTATACACTGAACACTGAAGCTTTCTTT
>NA|NA|TRBV7-2|TRBJ2-5
CASSMDSHQTQYF
TGTGCCAGCAGCATGGACAGCCACCAGACCCAGTACTTC
>TRBD2|NA|TRBV5-6|TRBJ2-1
CASSPGTSGSNEQFF
TGTGCCAGCAGCCCCGGGACTAGCGGGAGTAATGAGCAGTTCTTC
>TRBD1|NA|TRBV4-1|TRBJ2-7
CASRAGTGSYEQYF
TGCGCCAGCAGGGCCGGGACAGGGTCCTACGAGCAGTACTTC
>TRBD1|NA|TRBV28|TRBJ2-7
CATRTGPTYEQYF
TGTGCCACCAGGACAGGCCCGACCTACGAGCAGTACTTC
>NA|once|TRBV6-5|TRBJ1-1
CASSFGGVSNTEAFF
TGTGCCAGCAGTTTTGGGGGCGTAAGTAACACTGAAGCTTTCTTT
>NA|once|TRBV5-5|TRBJ2-7
CASSFGAGSYEQYF
TGTGCCAGCAGCTTTGGGGCCGGATCCTACGAGCAGTACTTC
>TRBD2|NA|TRBV5-1|TRBJ2-1
CASSSGGGPEQFF
TGCGCCAGCAGCTCGGGGGGTGGTCCTGAGCAGTTCTTC
>NA|NA|TRBV30|TRBJ2-2
CAWSRRQANTGELFF
TGTGCCTGGAGCAGAAGACAAGCGAACACCGGGGAGCTGTTTTTT
>TRBD1|once|TRBV30|TRBJ2-7
CAWSPFQGAYEQYF
TGTGCCTGGAGTCCATTTCAGGGGGCCTACGAGCAGTACTTC
>NA|NA|TRBV27|TRBJ2-5
CASSLIGLETQYF
TGTGCCAGCAGTTTGATCGGGTTGGAGACCCAGTACTTC
>NA|NA|TRBV5-6|TRBJ2-7
CASSLKGGQIYEQYF
TGTGCCAGCAGCTTGAAGGGTGGACAGATCTACGAGCAGTACTTC
>NA|NA|TRBV5-5|TRBJ1-4
CASSLREVGDEKLFF
TGTGCCAGCAGCTTGCGGGAGGTGGGGGATGAAAAACTGTTTTTT
>TRBD1|NA|TRBV5-4|TRBJ1-1
CASSLGTGGLGTEAFF
TGTGCCAGCAGCTTGGGGACAGGGGGATTGGGCACTGAAGCTTTCTTT
>TRBD1|NA|TRBV10-1|TRBJ2-3
CASTTGTATDTQYF
TGCGCCAGCACGACCGGGACAGCGACAGATACGCAGTATTTT
>NA|NA|TRBV7-2|TRBJ2-1
CASSSDYDNEQFF
TGTGCCAGCAGCTCCGACTACGACAATGAGCAGTTCTTC
>TRBD2|NA|TRBV27|TRBJ2-1
CASSRREGQGNEQFF
TGTGCCAGCAGTCGGCGGGAGGGCCAGGGCAATGAGCAGTTCTTC
>TRBD2|NA|TRBV7-3|TRBJ2-1
CASSLRGGNEQFF
TGTGCCAGCAGCTTAAGGGGGGGCAATGAGCAGTTCTTC
>TRBD2|NA|TRBV6-6|TRBJ2-3
CASSYSVAGDGHTQYF
TGTGCCAGCAGTTACTCGGTTGCGGGGGACGGGCATACGCAGTATTTT
>TRBD1|NA|TRBV7-2|TRBJ2-7
CASSLAGTGDYEQYF
TGTGCCAGCAGCTTAGCCGGGACAGGGGACTACGAGCAGTACTTC
>NA|NA|TRBV9|TRBJ2-3
CASSVGRSTDTQYF
TGTGCCAGCAGCGTCGGTAGAAGCACAGATACGCAGTATTTT
>TRBD2|NA|TRBV27|TRBJ2-5
CASSLSWGGSGAKETQYF
TGTGCCAGCAGTTTATCTTGGGGTGGTAGCGGGGCTAAAGAGACCCAGTACTTC
>NA|NA|TRBV7-3|TRBJ2-1
CASSNPPRDNEQFF
TGTGCCAGCAGCAACCCACCCCGGGATAATGAGCAGTTCTTC
>TRBD1|NA|TRBV18|TRBJ1-6
CASGRDRGTSPLHF
TGTGCCAGCGGCAGGGACAGGGGGACTTCACCCCTCCACTTT
>TRBD1|NA|TRBV7-2|TRBJ2-3
CASSLVYGQGARDTQYF
TGTGCCAGCAGCTTAGTTTATGGCCAGGGGGCTAGAGATACGCAGTATTTT
>NA|NA|TRBV28|TRBJ2-2
CASRIQGFTGELFF
TGTGCCAGCAGGATACAGGGATTCACCGGGGAGCTGTTTTTT
>NA|NA|TRBV9|TRBJ1-2
CASSDRQGSYGYTF
TGTGCCAGCAGCGACCGCCAGGGATCCTATGGCTACACCTTC
>TRBD1|NA|TRBV18|TRBJ2-7
CASSPDRERAYEQYF
TGTGCCAGCTCACCAGACAGGGAGAGGGCCTACGAGCAGTACTTC
>NA|NA|TRBV6-1|TRBJ2-7
CASSAPGQTYEQYF
TGTGCCAGCAGCGCTCCCGGACAGACCTACGAGCAGTACTTC
>NA|once|TRBV27|TRBJ2-7
CASGPGKGPYEQYF
TGTGCCAGCGGGCCGGGAAAAGGGCCCTACGAGCAGTACTTC
>TRBD1|NA|TRBV30|TRBJ1-4
CAWGGQYGLFF
TGTGCCTGGGGGGGACAGTATGGACTGTTTTTT
>TRBD2|NA|TRBV2|TRBJ2-1
CATLGRTGGSYNEQFF
TGTGCCACCCTCGGAAGGACGGGAGGGTCCTACAATGAGCAGTTCTTC
>TRBD1|NA|TRBV6-5|TRBJ1-1
CASSWDRENTEAFF
TGTGCCAGCAGCTGGGACAGGGAAAACACTGAAGCTTTCTTT
>NA|NA|TRBV4-1|TRBJ1-5
CASSQIIQGRGQPQHF
TGCGCCAGCAGCCAAATCATACAGGGACGAGGGCAGCCCCAGCATTTT
>TRBD1|NA|TRBV13|TRBJ1-2
CASSLGGLQGKYGYTF
TGTGCCAGCAGCTTAGGAGGGTTACAGGGGAAGTATGGCTACACCTTC
>TRBD1|NA|TRBV6-4|TRBJ2-2
CASRKTGINGELFF
TGTGCCAGCAGAAAGACAGGGATCAACGGGGAGCTGTTTTTT
>TRBD1|once|TRBV30|TRBJ1-6
CAWSRGPTRPLHF
TGTGCCTGGAGTAGGGGGCCAACTCGACCCCTCCACTTT
>TRBD1|NA|TRBV19|TRBJ1-2
CASRTINDRDYGYTF
TGTGCCAGTAGAACCATAAACGACAGGGACTATGGCTACACCTTC
>NA|once|TRBV19|TRBJ1-4
CASSRWEEDEKLFF
TGTGCCAGTAGCAGATGGGAGGAGGATGAAAAACTGTTTTTT
>TRBD1|once|TRBV6-6|TRBJ2-5
CASSYPDRGGETQYF
TGTGCCAGCAGTTATCCGGACAGGGGTGGAGAGACCCAGTACTTC
>NA|NA|TRBV7-8|TRBJ1-2
CASSLAGGEFAYGYTF
TGTGCCAGCAGCTTAGCTGGGGGCGAATTCGCCTATGGCTACACCTTC
>TRBD1|NA|TRBV7-9|TRBJ1-1
CASSLTGANTEAFF
TGTGCCAGCAGCTTAACAGGGGCGAACACTGAAGCTTTCTTT
>NA|NA|TRBV7-2|TRBJ1-1
CASKDSTEHTEAFF
TGTGCCAGCAAGGACAGCACGGAACACACTGAAGCTTTCTTT
>TRBD1|NA|TRBV4-2|TRBJ2-7
CASSQEQGWAYEQYF
TGTGCCAGCAGCCAAGAACAGGGGTGGGCCTACGAGCAGTACTTC
>TRBD2|NA|TRBV2|TRBJ2-1
CASSPTSGRNIFWGEQFF
TGTGCCAGCAGCCCGACTAGCGGGAGGAATATTTTTTGGGGTGAGCAGTTCTTC
>NA|NA|TRBV5-5|TRBJ2-7
CASSLEVSTGLDEQYF
TGTGCCAGCAGCTTGGAGGTTTCTACAGGGTTGGACGAGCAGTACTTC
>NA|NA|TRBV19|TRBJ1-2
CASGGTVLYGYTF
TGTGCCAGTGGAGGGACTGTCCTCTATGGCTACACCTTC
>NA|NA|TRBV6-5|TRBJ1-1
CASSYVGAHTEAFF
TGTGCCAGCAGTTACGTAGGGGCACACACTGAAGCTTTCTTT
>NA|NA|TRBV21-1|TRBJ2-2
CASSKRQGPFTGELFF
TGTGCCAGCAGCAAAAGACAGGGACCGTTCACCGGGGAGCTGTTTTTT
>TRBD1|NA|TRBV2|TRBJ2-1
CASTQGDRGWGEQFF
TGTGCCAGCACCCAGGGGGACCGAGGCTGGGGTGAGCAGTTCTTC
>NA|NA|TRBV19|TRBJ1-2
CASSFNYGYTF
TGTGCCAGTTCCTTTAACTATGGCTACACCTTC
>NA|NA|TRBV18|TRBJ2-7
CASSVTGEQYF
TGTGCCAGCTCCGTTACGGGCGAGCAGTACTTC
>NA|NA|TRBV21-1|TRBJ2-7
CASRCERPSYEQYF
TGTGCCAGCAGATGCGAGCGGCCCTCCTACGAGCAGTACTTC
>TRBD2|NA|TRBV5-6|TRBJ2-1
CASRPITSGGIKSYNEQFF
TGTGCCAGCAGACCGATAACTAGCGGGGGAATAAAGTCTTACAATGAGCAGTTCTTC